This passage covers 29 T cell receptor beta chains from one sample sequenced in a study of shared T cell receptors in the human thymus. Assay: immunoSEQ multiplex PCR; the TCRdb copy retains only in-frame clones and omits some. In the table there are fewer than 700,000 clones, 88% of which are singletons. The same data also contributed to another study, on human thymus T cells.

The sample was thymocytes. The receptors shown here come from a boy less than two years old with a congenital heart defect.

The genes are TRBV4-3 and TRBJ2-6; 11 positions match TRBD2. Germline trimming cut 0 bases from V and 0 bases from J; bases unmatched to any gene: 13. Germline CDR1 and CDR2: LGHNA and YSLEER. CDR3 length: 22 residues. In DNA form, the CDR3 reads TGCGCCAGCAGCCAAGAAAGCAGTAGCGGGAGGGCCACTCCCTCTGGGGCCAACGTCCTGACTTTC. It yields the protein CASSQESSSGRATPSGANVLTF.

J is TRBJ2-7 and V is TRBV6-6, with D uncertain. This CDR3 has 12 amino acids. Germline V lookup: CDR1 MNHNY, CDR2 SVGAGI (reference sequence). The ends were cut back, 11 bases at V and 2 bases at J, with 13 bases in the middle. The CDR3 coding sequence is TGTGCCCCGGCTCAGGCCGCCTACGAGCAGTACTTC. It yields the protein CAPAQAAYEQYF.

The chain has TRBV6-1 and TRBJ1-3, with 10 bases lining up with TRBD1. The V gene's germline CDR1 is MNHNS and CDR2 SASEGT. The CDR3 is made up of 15 amino acids. After removal of 4 bases from V and 2 bases from J, the junction contained 2 bases not matched to a gene. The CDR3 loop reads CASSGTGGPGNTIYF. The CDR3 DNA sequence: TGTGCCAGCAGTGGGACAGGGGGACCTGGAAACACCATATATTTT.

The genes are TRBV11-3 and TRBJ2-3; no definite D call. Looked up from germline, CDR1 is SGHNT and CDR2 is YENEEA. V dropped 4 bases and J dropped 4 bases, with 6 bases sitting between them. This CDR3 is 12 amino acids long. CDR3 in amino acids: CASSSFADTQYF. The DNA for the CDR3 is TGTGCCAGCAGCTCTTTTGCAGATACGCAGTATTTT.

The chain employs TRBV27 and TRBJ2-3, with 11 positions matching TRBD2. The germline V gene encodes CDR1 MNHEY and CDR2 SMNVEV (reference sequence). Losses at the gene ends were 3 bases for V and 4 bases for J; bases not matched to a gene: 3. The CDR3 covers 15 residues. CDR3 DNA sequence: TGTGCCAGCAGTTTCACTAGCGGGAGTTCAGATACGCAGTATTTT. This sequence encodes CASSFTSGSSDTQYF.

This chain uses TRBV25-1 with TRBJ2-1, with a weak D call TRBD2 (6 bases). The V and J ends lost 6 bases and 6 bases respectively, with 15 bases between them. Germline V lookup: CDR1 MGHDK, CDR2 SYGVNS. The CDR3 sequence is 14 residues long. The CDR3 coding sequence is TGTGCCAGCAGGGATGCGGGGCAACCCAATGAGCAGTTCTTC. It yields the protein CASRDAGQPNEQFF. The full variable domain, completed using reference TRBV25-1 and TRBJ2-1, is EADIYQTPRYLVIGTGKKITLECSQTMGHDKMYWYQQDPGMELHLIHYSYGVNSTEKGDLSSESTVSRIRTEHFPLTLESARPSHTSQYLCASRDAGQPNEQFFGPGTRLTVL.

This clone was seen only once. The chain employs TRBV9 and TRBJ2-2; TRBD2 might be the D (6 bases). Germline values: CDR1 SGDLS, CDR2 YYNGEE. The CDR3 contains 15 residues. The ends were cut back, 0 bases at V and 6 bases at J, with 12 bases in the middle. As DNA, the CDR3 is TGTGCCAGCAGCGTAGCTCCGGGAGAGGCCGGGGAGCTGTTTTTT. This translates into CASSVAPGEAGELFF.

The chain employs TRBV5-1 and TRBJ2-7; perhaps TRBD2 as D (5 bases). Germline lookup yields CDR1 SGHRS and CDR2 YFSETQ. V gave up 1 base and J gave up 7 bases, with 24 bases separating them. The CDR3 loop spans 17 amino acids. The CDR3 loop is CASSLKASLGPEWEQYF. CDR3 DNA sequence: TGCGCCAGCAGCTTGAAGGCTAGCCTTGGCCCTGAATGGGAGCAGTACTTC.

J is TRBJ2-7 and V is TRBV18; 7 bases agree with TRBD2. Germline values: CDR1 KGHSH, CDR2 LQKENI. This CDR3 is built from 14 residues. The J segment lost 7 bases and the V segment lost 4 bases, leaving 10 bases of the junction unmatched. The CDR3 DNA sequence: TGTGCCAGCTCACTAGGCGGGAGAAATGAAGAGCAGTACTTC. It is translated as CASSLGGRNEEQYF.

The V gene is TRBV29-1, the J gene TRBJ2-1; D not certain. In germline, CDR1 is SQVTM, CDR2 ANQGSEA. V was pared by 4 bases and J by 10 bases, with 23 bases between. CDR3 size: 15 residues. CDR3 bases: TGCAGCGTTGGAGTCTGGAGTGTGACCGGCGAGGAGCAGTTCTTC. Its protein product is CSVGVWSVTGEEQFF.

CDR3 nucleotides: TGTGCCAGTAGTACGGGTGACAGGGGATGGAACACTGAAGCTTTCTTT. As protein: CASSTGDRGWNTEAFF. The chain carries TRBV19 and TRBJ1-1; 8 bases fit TRBD1. The CDR3 spans 16 residues. Germline values: CDR1 LNHDA, CDR2 SQIVND (reference sequence). Trimming took 4 bases from V and 1 from J; bases not matched to a gene: 8.

This clone has only one observation. The chain uses TRBV5-8 and TRBJ1-1; no definite D call. This CDR3 contains 12 residues. Trimming removed 6 bases at V and 0 bases at J, with 6 bases between. Germline V lookup: CDR1 SGHTS, CDR2 YDEGEE. CDR3 DNA: TGTGCCAGCACGCGAGTGAACACTGAAGCTTTCTTT. Residues: CASTRVNTEAFF. Combining the CDR3 with reference TRBV5-8 and TRBJ1-1 gives the whole variable domain EAGVTQSPTHLIKTRGQQATLRCSPISGHTSVYWYQQALGLGLQFLLWYDEGEERNRGNFPPRFSGRQFPNYSSELNVNALELEDSALYLCASTRVNTEAFFGQGTRLTVV.

This chain joins TRBV7-6 and TRBJ2-1, with 8 bases lining up with TRBD2. CDR3 size: 17 residues. The germline CDR1 and CDR2 sequences are SGHVS and FNYEAQ. V lost 5 bases and J lost 0; bases outside the gene matches: 9. CDR3 bases: TGTGCCAGCAGCAGGGGGGGCGGGAGGAGCTCCTACAATGAGCAGTTCTTC. The encoded protein is CASSRGGGRSSYNEQFF.

This chain links TRBV10-1 with TRBJ2-2; maybe TRBD2 (5 bases). Germline CDR1 WNHNN, CDR2 SYGVQD (reference sequence). CDR3 length: 15 residues. V was clipped by 0 bases and J by 7 bases, with 12 bases between them. CDR3: CASSESETKGGELFF. CDR3 coding DNA: TGCGCCAGCAGTGAGTCGGAGACTAAGGGCGGGGAGCTGTTTTTT.

CDR3 bases: TGTGCCAGCAGCTCCTCTTCGTCCAGCGGGAGCGACAATGAGCAGTTCTTC. Translated: CASSSSSSSGSDNEQFF. This sequence joins TRBV11-2 and TRBJ2-1, with 8 bases that match TRBD2. V shed 4 bases, J shed 5 bases, and the junction held 13 bases outside the gene matches. From germline, CDR1 is SGHAT and CDR2 FQNNGV. The CDR3 spans 17 residues.

This clone was recorded only once. The rearrangement links TRBV5-6 to TRBJ2-7; the match to TRBD2 covers 8 bases. There are 15 residues in the CDR3. The germline V gene encodes CDR1 SGHDT and CDR2 YYEEEE. Losses at the gene ends were 0 bases for V and 5 bases for J; bases not matched to a gene: 7. The CDR3 nucleotides read TGTGCCAGCAGCTTGGGTCTAGCGGGCGGCCACGAGCAGTACTTC. Translated: CASSLGLAGGHEQYF.

The chain combines TRBV2 with TRBJ2-1, with a possible D match to TRBD2 (6 bases). V lost 3 bases and J lost 4, with 10 bases in between. CDR1 is SNHLY and CDR2 is FYNNEI in the germline V gene. CDR3 length equals 14 residues. CDR3 in DNA: TGTGCCAGCAGTGAGGTAGCGGTTTACAATGAGCAGTTCTTC. Its protein is CASSEVAVYNEQFF.

This clone was observed once. V and J are TRBV7-6 and TRBJ1-5, with D maybe TRBD1 (5 bases). Germline lookup yields CDR1 SGHVS and CDR2 FNYEAQ. This CDR3 comprises 16 residues. Between the trimmed V and J ends, which lost 2 bases and 4 bases, there was a span of 15 bases. The CDR3 region is CASSLRSRVFNQPQHF. CDR3 DNA sequence: TGTGCCAGCAGCTTACGGTCCAGGGTTTTTAATCAGCCCCAGCATTTT.

This clone was observed once. The chain recombines TRBV14 with TRBJ2-3, with 10 nucleotides matching TRBD2. V shed 4 bases, J shed 4 bases, and the junction held 14 bases outside the gene matches. CDR3 length: 18 amino acids. Germline CDR1 and CDR2: SGHDN and FVKESK. In nucleotides, the CDR3 is TGTGCCAGCAGCCCAGGGGCGAGCGGGAGGGCCGTCGCAGATACGCAGTATTTT. This gives the protein CASSPGASGRAVADTQYF. Full variable domain (outside the CDR3, taken from reference TRBV14 and TRBJ2-3): EAGVTQFPSHSVIEKGQTVTLRCDPISGHDNLYWYRRVMGKEIKFLLHFVKESKQDESGMPNNRFLAERTGGTYSTLKVQPAELEDSGVYFCASSPGASGRAVADTQYFGPGTRLTVL.

The chain carries TRBV18 and TRBJ1-1; 7 positions match TRBD1. Germline CDR1 reads KGHSH; CDR2 reads LQKENI. The CDR3 length is 14 residues. The J segment lost 9 bases and the V segment lost 3 bases, leaving 10 bases of the junction unmatched. The CDR3 reads CASSPNSGQQKAFF. The CDR3 bases are TGTGCCAGCTCACCCAATTCGGGACAGCAGAAAGCTTTCTTT.

The chain recombines TRBV7-6 with TRBJ2-2; 14 bases fit TRBD2. Trimming took 4 bases from V and 6 from J; bases not matched to a gene: 7. The CDR3 is 17 residues long. CDR1 is SGHVS, CDR2 FNYEAQ, per germline. In DNA, the CDR3 is TGTGCCAGCAGCTCGCCCCCGACTAGCGGGAGGGCCGGGGAGCTGTTTTTT. Translated: CASSSPPTSGRAGELFF.

The CDR3 bases are TGTGCCAGCAGGTCAGGGGCGGGGAACACTGAAGCTTTCTTT. As protein: CASRSGAGNTEAFF. V is TRBV6-5 and J is TRBJ1-1; a possible D gene is TRBD1 (6 bases). CDR3 length: 14 amino acids. CDR1 and CDR2 from the germline V gene are MNHEY and SVGAGI. Trimming shortened V by 6 bases and J by 1 base, and 12 bases separated the two germline ends.

This chain connects TRBV25-1 to TRBJ2-5, with 10 bases lining up with TRBD2. Trimming cost V 6 bases and J 5 bases; bases outside gene matches: 3. The CDR3 consists of 13 residues. Looked up from germline, CDR1 is MGHDK and CDR2 is SYGVNS. The CDR3 DNA follows: TGTGCCAGCAGAGCGGGAGGGCGGGAGACCCAGTACTTC. Protein: CASRAGGRETQYF.

This chain joins TRBV14 and TRBJ2-7, with TRBD2 matching 14 bases. CDR1 SGHDN and CDR2 FVKESK come from the germline V gene. The CDR3 spans 16 residues. V gave up 0 bases and J gave up 2 bases; unmatched junction bases: 0. This CDR3 reads CASSQETSGRAYEQYF. The CDR3, as DNA: TGTGCCAGCAGCCAAGAGACTAGCGGGAGGGCCTACGAGCAGTACTTC. The full variable domain, its missing parts supplied by reference TRBV14 and TRBJ2-7, is EAGVTQFPSHSVIEKGQTVTLRCDPISGHDNLYWYRRVMGKEIKFLLHFVKESKQDESGMPNNRFLAERTGGTYSTLKVQPAELEDSGVYFCASSQETSGRAYEQYFGPGTRLTVT.

This clone occurred once. The chain employs TRBV4-3 and TRBJ2-1; D not resolved. V lost 1 base and J 4 bases, leaving 5 bases between the germline ends. Germline CDR1 and CDR2: LGHNA and YSLEER. CDR3 length: 13 amino acids. CDR3 coding DNA: TGCGCCAGCAGCCAAGTCCTTTACAATGAGCAGTTCTTC. Amino acids: CASSQVLYNEQFF.

This clone appeared a few times. Other DNA sequences from this sample encode an identical CDR3 as well. J is TRBJ2-1 and V is TRBV27, with D possibly being TRBD1 (6 bases). The V and J ends lost 5 bases and 4 bases respectively, with 9 bases between them. Germline V gives CDR1 MNHEY, CDR2 SMNVEV (reference sequence). This CDR3 spans 13 amino acids. The CDR3 is CASSPDSYNEQFF. The CDR3 DNA follows: TGTGCCAGCAGTCCGGACAGTTACAATGAGCAGTTCTTC.

The V call is TRBV15, the J call TRBJ2-1, with D possibly matching TRBD2 (6 bases). Germline loops: CDR1 LNHNV, CDR2 YYDKDF (reference sequence). V dropped 0 bases and J dropped 8 bases, with 20 bases sitting between them. The CDR3 is 17 amino acids. CDR3 bases: TGTGCCACCAGCAGAGAGCGGGACTTCGTATCGCGCCATGAGCAGTTCTTC. This encodes CATSRERDFVSRHEQFF. Complete variable domain (other parts from reference TRBV15 and TRBJ2-1): DAMVIQNPRYQVTQFGKPVTLSCSQTLNHNVMYWYQQKSSQAPKLLFHYYDKDFNNEADTPDNFQSRRPNTSFCFLDIRSPGLGDTAMYLCATSRERDFVSRHEQFFGPGTRLTVL.

This chain uses TRBV29-1 with TRBJ2-4; 8 nucleotides agree with TRBD1. V was clipped by 8 bases and J by 8 bases; unmatched bases: 14. This CDR3 is 14 amino acids long. In germline, CDR1 is SQVTM, CDR2 ANQGSEA. The CDR3 reads CSLFRGTGQYIQYF. The CDR3 DNA reads as TGCAGCCTCTTTCGCGGGACAGGCCAATACATTCAGTACTTC.

J is TRBJ1-4 and V is TRBV5-8; TRBD1 might be the D (5 bases). Germline CDR1 reads SGHTS; CDR2 reads YDEGEE. The V and J ends lost 1 base and 8 bases respectively, with 18 bases between them. The CDR3 length is 16 residues. CDR3 nucleotides: TGTGCCAGCAGCTTGCGTCCTAACCCCCGGGGGGAAAAACTGTTTTTT. Encoded protein: CASSLRPNPRGEKLFF.